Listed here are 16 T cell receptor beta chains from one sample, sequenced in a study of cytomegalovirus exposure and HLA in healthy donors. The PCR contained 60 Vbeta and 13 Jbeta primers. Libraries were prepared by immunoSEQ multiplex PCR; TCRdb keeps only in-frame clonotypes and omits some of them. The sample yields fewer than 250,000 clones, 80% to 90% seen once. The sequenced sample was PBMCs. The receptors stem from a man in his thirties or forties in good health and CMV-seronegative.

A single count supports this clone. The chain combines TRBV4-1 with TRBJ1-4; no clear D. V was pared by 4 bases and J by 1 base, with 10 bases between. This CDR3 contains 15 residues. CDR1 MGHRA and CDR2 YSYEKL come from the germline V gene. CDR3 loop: CASSRAGVTNEKLFF. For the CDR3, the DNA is TGCGCCAGCAGCCGCGCCGGGGTAACTAATGAAAAACTGTTTTTT.

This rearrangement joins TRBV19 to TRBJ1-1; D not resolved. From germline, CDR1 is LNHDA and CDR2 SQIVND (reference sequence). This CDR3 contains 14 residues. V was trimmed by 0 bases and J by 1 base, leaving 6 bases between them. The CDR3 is CASSIERRNTEAFF. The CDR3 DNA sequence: TGTGCCAGTAGTATAGAGAGGAGGAACACTGAAGCTTTCTTT. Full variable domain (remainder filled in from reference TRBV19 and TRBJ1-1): DGGITQSPKYLFRKEGQNVTLSCEQNLNHDAMYWYRQDPGQGLRLIYYSQIVNDFQKGDIAEGYSVSREKKESFPLTVTSAQKNPTAFYLCASSIERRNTEAFFGQGTRLTVV.

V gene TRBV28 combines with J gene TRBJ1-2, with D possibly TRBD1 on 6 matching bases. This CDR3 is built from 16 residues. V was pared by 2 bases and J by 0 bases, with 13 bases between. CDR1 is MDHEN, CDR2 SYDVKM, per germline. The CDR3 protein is CASSLPWTDPNYGYTF. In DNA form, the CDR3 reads TGTGCCAGCAGTTTACCCTGGACAGACCCTAACTATGGCTACACCTTC.

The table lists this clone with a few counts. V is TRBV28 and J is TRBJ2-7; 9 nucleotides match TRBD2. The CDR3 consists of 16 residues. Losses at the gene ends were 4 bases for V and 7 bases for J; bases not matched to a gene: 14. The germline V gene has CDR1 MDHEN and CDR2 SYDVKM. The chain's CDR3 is CASSSLPLAGQLEQYF. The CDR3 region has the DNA TGTGCCAGCAGTTCCCTCCCACTAGCGGGCCAACTGGAGCAGTACTTC.

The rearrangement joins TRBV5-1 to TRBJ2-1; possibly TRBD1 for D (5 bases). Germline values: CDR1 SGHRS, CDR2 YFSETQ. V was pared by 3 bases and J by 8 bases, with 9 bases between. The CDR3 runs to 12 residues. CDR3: CASSSQGDEQFF. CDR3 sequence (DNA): TGCGCCAGCAGCTCGCAGGGTGATGAGCAGTTCTTC.

In DNA, the CDR3 is TGTGCCAGCAGCTTGAAGCGGGGAATCTCCTACAATGAGCAGTTCTTC. Its translation: CASSLKRGISYNEQFF. The chain recombines TRBV7-2 with TRBJ2-1; 7 bases fit TRBD2. CDR1 SGHTA and CDR2 FQGNSA come from the germline V gene. The V and J ends lost 3 bases and 0 bases, in that order; junction bases with no gene match: 5. The CDR3 has 16 residues.

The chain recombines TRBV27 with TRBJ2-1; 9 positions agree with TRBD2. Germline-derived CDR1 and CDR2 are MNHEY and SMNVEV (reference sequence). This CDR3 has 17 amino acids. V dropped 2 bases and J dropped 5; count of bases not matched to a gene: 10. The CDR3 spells CASSLVPIAGVDNEQFF. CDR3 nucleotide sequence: TGTGCCAGCAGTTTAGTCCCTATAGCGGGGGTGGACAATGAGCAGTTCTTC.

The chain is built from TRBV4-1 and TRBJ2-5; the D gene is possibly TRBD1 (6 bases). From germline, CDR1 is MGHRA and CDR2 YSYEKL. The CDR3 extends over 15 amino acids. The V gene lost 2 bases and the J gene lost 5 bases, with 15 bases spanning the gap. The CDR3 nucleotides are TGCGCCAGCAGCCAAAGCGACAGGCTTCACGAGACCCAGTACTTC. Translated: CASSQSDRLHETQYF.

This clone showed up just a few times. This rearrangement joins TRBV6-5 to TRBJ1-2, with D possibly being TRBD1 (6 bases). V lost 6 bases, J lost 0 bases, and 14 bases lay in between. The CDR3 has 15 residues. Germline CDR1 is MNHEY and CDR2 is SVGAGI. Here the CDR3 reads CASSARQDPNYGYTF. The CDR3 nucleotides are TGTGCCAGCAGCGCGAGACAGGACCCTAACTATGGCTACACCTTC.

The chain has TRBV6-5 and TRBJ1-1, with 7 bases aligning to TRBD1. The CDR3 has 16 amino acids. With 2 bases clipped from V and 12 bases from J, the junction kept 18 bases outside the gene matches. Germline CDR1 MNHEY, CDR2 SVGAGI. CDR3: CASSYLKLDRARATFF. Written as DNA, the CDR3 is TGTGCCAGCAGTTACCTCAAACTCGACAGGGCTCGCGCAACTTTCTTT.

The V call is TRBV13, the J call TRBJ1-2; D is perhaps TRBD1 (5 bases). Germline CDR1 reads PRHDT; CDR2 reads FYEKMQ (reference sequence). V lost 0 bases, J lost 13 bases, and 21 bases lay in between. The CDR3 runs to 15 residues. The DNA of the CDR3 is TGTGCCAGCAGCTTAGGTGGCCCTGCAGTAGACAGTCTCACCTTC. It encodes CASSLGGPAVDSLTF.

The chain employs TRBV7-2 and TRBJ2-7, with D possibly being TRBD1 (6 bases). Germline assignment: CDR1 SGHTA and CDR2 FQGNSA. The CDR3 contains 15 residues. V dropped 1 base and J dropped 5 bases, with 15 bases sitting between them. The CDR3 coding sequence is TGTGCCAGCAGCTTAGAGGGCAGGGGCTCTGACGAGCAGTACTTC. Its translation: CASSLEGRGSDEQYF.

The CDR3 DNA reads as TGTGCCAGCAGCCATATTGACAGGTTGGGTTATGGCTACACCTTC. It codes for CASSHIDRLGYGYTF. The chain has TRBV6-6 and TRBJ1-2; possibly TRBD1 for D (6 bases). This CDR3 has 15 amino acids. Germline V gene lookup returns CDR1 MNHNY and CDR2 SVGAGI (reference sequence). The V end lost 6 bases, the J end lost 5 bases, and 19 bases lay between the germline ends.

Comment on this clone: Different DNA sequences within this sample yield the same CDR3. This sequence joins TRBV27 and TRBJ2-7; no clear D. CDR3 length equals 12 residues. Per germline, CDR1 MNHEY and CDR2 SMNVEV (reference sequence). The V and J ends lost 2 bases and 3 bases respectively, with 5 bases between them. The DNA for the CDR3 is TGTGCCAGCAGTTTAACGGGCTACGAGCAGTACTTC. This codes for CASSLTGYEQYF.

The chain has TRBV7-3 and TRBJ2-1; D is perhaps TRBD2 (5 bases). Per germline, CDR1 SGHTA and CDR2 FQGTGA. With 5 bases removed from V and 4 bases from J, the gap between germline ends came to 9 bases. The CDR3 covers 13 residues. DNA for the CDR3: TGTGCCAGCAGCCGAGGACTTTACAATGAGCAGTTCTTC. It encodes CASSRGLYNEQFF.

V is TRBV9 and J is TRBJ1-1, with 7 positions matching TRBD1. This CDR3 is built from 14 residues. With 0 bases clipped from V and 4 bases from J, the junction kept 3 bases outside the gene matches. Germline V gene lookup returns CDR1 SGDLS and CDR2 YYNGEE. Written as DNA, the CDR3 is TGTGCCAGCAGCGTAGATAACAGGGGCACTGAAGCTTTCTTT. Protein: CASSVDNRGTEAFF.